This passage covers 5 T cell receptor beta chains from one sample sequenced in a study of early T cells in non-severe SARS-CoV-2 infection. TCRdb re-analysed the 5' RACE reads in MiXCR, keeping a single row per CDR3 protein. The sample lists about 40,000 distinct CDR3 sequences; roughly 5.9% were seen once. Sequencing was done on a sample of whole blood. These receptors were taken from an adult who was a healthcare worker with PCR-confirmed SARS-CoV-2 infection or an uninfected control (not recorded which).

Ten or more counts support this clonotype. This chain joins TRBV19 and TRBJ2-7; 13 bases are shared with TRBD2. This CDR3 has 16 amino acids. Germline loops: CDR1 LNHDA, CDR2 SQIVND (reference sequence). V dropped 5 bases and J dropped 2; count of bases not matched to a gene: 6. In nucleotides, the CDR3 is TGTGCCAGTAGTTCCGGACTAGCGGGAGTTCCCTACGAGCAGTACTTC. Its protein product is CASSSGLAGVPYEQYF. Filled out from reference TRBV19 and TRBJ2-7, the complete variable domain reads DGGITQSPKYLFRKEGQNVTLSCEQNLNHDAMYWYRQDPGQGLRLIYYSQIVNDFQKGDIAEGYSVSREKKESFPLTVTSAQKNPTAFYLCASSSGLAGVPYEQYFGPGTRLTVT.

This clonotype was counted many times. The chain recombines TRBV12-3 or TRBV12-4 with TRBJ2-1, with TRBD2 identical over 9 bases. The CDR3 contains 14 residues. V lost 1 base and J lost 16; bases outside the gene matches: 11. Written as DNA, the CDR3 is TGTGCCAGCAGTTTAGGTAGAGGCGGGAGGGGGCGTTTCTTC. Amino acid sequence: CASSLGRGGRGRFF.

This clonotype was recorded a few times. This sequence joins TRBV7-9 and TRBJ2-2, with D hard to call. There are 13 residues in the CDR3. Deletions cut 6 bases from V and 7 bases from J, with 12 bases between. Germline assignment: CDR1 SEHNR and CDR2 FQNEAQ (reference sequence). The DNA of the CDR3 is TGTGCCAGCAGGAACACCCCGGTCGGGGAGCTGTTTTTT. This sequence encodes CASRNTPVGELFF.

This clonotype occurred a few times. This chain joins TRBV10-3 and TRBJ1-2, with 8 bases that match TRBD1. Germline CDR1 reads ENHRY; CDR2 reads SYGVKD. The CDR3 runs 14 residues. Trimming removed 6 bases from V and 1 base from J; junction bases left unmatched: 4. CDR3 bases: TGTGCCATCAGCTCAGGGGGCCTTAACTATGGCTACACCTTC. Encoded protein: CAISSGGLNYGYTF.

This clonotype showed up many times. The chain has TRBV7-9 and TRBJ2-1; perhaps TRBD1 as D (5 bases). Germline values: CDR1 SEHNR, CDR2 FQNEAQ (reference sequence). This CDR3 has 11 amino acids. With 8 bases removed from V and 12 bases from J, the gap between germline ends came to 14 bases. Written as DNA, the CDR3 is TGTGCCAGCGGCGACTCAGGGTGGCAGTTCTTC. Encoded protein: CASGDSGWQFF.